This TCR beta chain was obtained from a study of T cell repertoires in cytomegalovirus infection. MiXCR, applied by TCRdb to the reads, yields one record per CDR3 protein. The sample comprises 200,000 to 300,000 distinct CDR3 sequences, 9% to 15% of which are singletons, and 1.5% to 2% rests with the top ten. The CDR3 consists of 14 residues. In germline, CDR1 is SGHTA, CDR2 FQGNSA. Trimming removed 2 bases from V and 5 bases from J, with 13 bases in between. This clonotype was seen many times. The sequenced sample was PBMCs. The rearrangement uses TRBV7-2 and TRBJ2-7; D is perhaps TRBD2 (6 bases). The TCR was taken from a human donor in good health (CMV status not recorded). Some clones in this sample may be carry-over from other donors' samples. The CDR3 sequence: CASSLNPGGHEQYF. CDR3 DNA: TGTGCCAGCAGCTTAAACCCCGGGGGACACGAGCAGTACTTC.